Sequencing of this TCR beta chain was carried out in a study of T cell responses to AZD1222 COVID-19 vaccine. Germline V lookup: CDR1 SGDLS, CDR2 YYNGEE. The CDR3 extends over 17 amino acids. J lost 4 bases, V lost 3 bases, and 8 bases had no gene match. Clones were read by immunoSEQ multiplex PCR, and TCRdb kept only the in-frame ones, dropping some. The repertoire holds 150,000 or so clones, 85% to 95% seen once, with less than 6.5% in the top ten. This clone was seen a handful of times. Antigen unknown. General study results and limits: White British ancestry dominated among donors, who included more females, and clonal diversity was possibly underestimated. Sampling captured repertoires only after the peak T cell response. Spike-specific TCR breadth and depth went up after people got two AZD1222 doses. The study found vaccine-associated CD4 TCRs spanning spike, dominant at 160-218 and 743-854.

V usage is TRBV9 and J usage is TRBJ2-1; 12 bases are shared with TRBD2. The sample in question was peripheral blood, obtained on day 0 of AZD1222 vaccination. The sequence came from an adult in good health. In DNA, the CDR3 is TGTGCCAGCAGCGCCCGCTCCGGACTAGCGGGGTACAATGAGCAGTTCTTC. It codes for CASSARSGLAGYNEQFF. Together with reference TRBV9 and TRBJ2-1, the CDR3 gives the full variable domain: DSGVTQTPKHLITATGQRVTLRCSPRSGDLSVYWYQQSLDQGLQFLIQYYNGEERAKGNILERFSAQQFPDLHSELNLSSLELGDSALYFCASSARSGLAGYNEQFFGPGTRLTVL.